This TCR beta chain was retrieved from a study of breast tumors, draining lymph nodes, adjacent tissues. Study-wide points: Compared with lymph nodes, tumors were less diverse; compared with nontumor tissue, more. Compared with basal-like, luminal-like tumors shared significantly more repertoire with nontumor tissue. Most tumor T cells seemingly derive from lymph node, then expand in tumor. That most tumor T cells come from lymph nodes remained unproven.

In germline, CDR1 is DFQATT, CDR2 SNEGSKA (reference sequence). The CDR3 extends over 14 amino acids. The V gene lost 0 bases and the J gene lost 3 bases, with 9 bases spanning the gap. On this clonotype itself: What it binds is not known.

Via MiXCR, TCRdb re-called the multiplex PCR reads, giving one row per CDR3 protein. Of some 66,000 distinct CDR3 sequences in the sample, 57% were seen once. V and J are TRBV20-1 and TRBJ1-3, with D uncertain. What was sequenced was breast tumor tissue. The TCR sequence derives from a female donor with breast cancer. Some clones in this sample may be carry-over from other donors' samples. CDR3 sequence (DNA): TGCAGTGCTAGAGATCCCTCTGGTGGAAACACCATATATTTT. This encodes CSARDPSGGNTIYF.